These T cell receptor beta chains were read from a single sample in a study of shared clonotypes between healthy human individuals. The assay was immunoSEQ multiplex PCR, and TCRdb's table has in-frame clones only and misses some. The sample yields some 580,000 clones, around 97% seen once. Sequences were obtained from naive CD4+ T cells sorted from blood. The source of these receptors is a woman younger than 45 in good health. The CDR3 runs from the conserved cysteine through the conserved F or W. A D gene is named only where the DNA matches it firmly. Only some rows state a clone size, as once, few, many or a class for expanded clones.

V gene	D gene	clone size	J gene	CDR3 DNA	CDR3 protein
TRBV25-1	TRBD1	.	TRBJ1-4	TGTGCCAGCAGTGATTTGGGACAGGGGATTGAAAAACTGTTTTTT	CASSDLGQGIEKLFF
TRBV2	.	.	TRBJ1-4	TGTGCCAGCAGGTCTGTGACAACTAATGAAAAACTGTTTTTT	CASRSVTTNEKLFF
TRBV28	.	.	TRBJ2-5	TGTGCCAGCAGCCCTCCGACTAGGATGGAGGACTTC	CASSPPTRMEDF
TRBV7-8	TRBD1	once	TRBJ1-5	TGTGCCAGCAGCTTAACGGAGGGACAGGGGGCTGTCGGCAATCAGCCCCAGCATTTT	CASSLTEGQGAVGNQPQHF
TRBV6-1	.	.	TRBJ2-6	TGTGCCAGCACTCTAGAGAGCTCTGGGGCCAACGTCCTGACTTTC	CASTLESSGANVLTF
TRBV28	TRBD1	.	TRBJ1-1	TGTGCCAGCAGCACTAACAGGGGGGGGAACACTGAAGCTTTCTTT	CASSTNRGGNTEAFF
TRBV2	.	.	TRBJ1-2	TGTGCCAGCAGTGAGGCGGGTGCTAACTATGGCTACACCTTC	CASSEAGANYGYTF
TRBV7-2	.	.	TRBJ1-3	TGTGCCAGCAGCTTGTGGGAAACTGGAAACACCATATATTTT	CASSLWETGNTIYF
TRBV6-5	.	once	TRBJ1-1	TGTGCCAGTAAACGAGGACGGACGAACACTGAAGCTTTCTTT	CASKRGRTNTEAFF
TRBV28	.	.	TRBJ1-2	TGTGCCAGCAGTTTAGAGCCGGCCAAACGGTCTGGCTACACCTTC	CASSLEPAKRSGYTF
TRBV28	.	.	TRBJ2-1	TGTGCCAGCAGTTTCACGGATGAGCAGTTCTTC	CASSFTDEQFF
TRBV2	TRBD1	.	TRBJ2-2	TGTGCCAGCAGTGGACAGGGAATGACCGGGGAGCTGTTTTTT	CASSGQGMTGELFF
TRBV6-6	.	.	TRBJ1-6	TGTGCCAGCAGTTACAAGGAGGTTGGTTCACCCCTCCACTTT	CASSYKEVGSPLHF
TRBV11-1	TRBD2	.	TRBJ2-2	TGTGCCAGCAGCTTTCAGGGAGGGACCGGGGAGCTGTTTTTT	CASSFQGGTGELFF
TRBV27	.	.	TRBJ1-2	TGTGCCAGCAAACGGGGAGCTAACTATGGCTACACCTTC	CASKRGANYGYTF
TRBV28	TRBD1	once	TRBJ2-1	TGTGCCAGCAGTTTACTACAGGGGGTATACAATGAGCAGTTCTTC	CASSLLQGVYNEQFF
TRBV6-1	.	.	TRBJ1-6	TGTGCCAGCAGTGAAGCAAGGGGGGTTTTCCGCTATAATTCACCCCTCCACTTT	CASSEARGVFRYNSPLHF
TRBV19	TRBD2	.	TRBJ2-1	TGTGCCAGTAGTATAGGACTAGCGGGAGGCCAAGATAGGAATGAGCAGTTCTTC	CASSIGLAGGQDRNEQFF
TRBV10-3	TRBD1	.	TRBJ2-1	TGTGCCATCAGTGAGAAAGACAGGGGTGGCAATGAGCAGTTCTTC	CAISEKDRGGNEQFF
TRBV5-1	.	.	TRBJ2-3	TGCGCCAGCAGCTTGGCGCAGAGCACAGATACGCAGTATTTT	CASSLAQSTDTQYF
TRBV5-6	.	.	TRBJ1-2	TGTGCCAGCAGCACGCTGACAGGCCCGAAACCTCTGAGCTACACCTTC	CASSTLTGPKPLSYTF
TRBV6-6	.	.	TRBJ1-2	TGTGCCAGCAGTTACCAGTATGGCTACACCTTC	CASSYQYGYTF
TRBV28	.	.	TRBJ1-2	TGTGCCAGCAGTTTCCCCCAGGGCGGGGTGGACTATGGCTACACCTTC	CASSFPQGGVDYGYTF
TRBV5-6	.	.	TRBJ2-7	TGTGCCAGCACTGCGAGCGGTTACGAGCAGTACTTC	CASTASGYEQYF
TRBV10-2	.	.	TRBJ1-4	TGCGCCAGCAGTGCGCAGGGAGGGATTGAAAAACTGTTTTTT	CASSAQGGIEKLFF
TRBV28	TRBD2	.	TRBJ2-7	TGTGCCAGCAGTTTGCGGACTAGCGGGAGTGCCGCCTACGAGCAGTACTTC	CASSLRTSGSAAYEQYF
TRBV5-8	TRBD2	.	TRBJ2-7	TGTGCCAGCAGTCCTGCGATCGGGGCAGCGGGAGCCTACGAGCAGTACTTC	CASSPAIGAAGAYEQYF
TRBV28	.	.	TRBJ2-5	TGTGCCAGCAGGTACTATTTCCAAGAGACCCAGTACTTC	CASRYYFQETQYF
TRBV5-1	.	.	TRBJ2-7	TGCGCCAGCAGGGGAGGCGATTCCTCCTACGAGCAGTACTTC	CASRGGDSSYEQYF
TRBV19	.	.	TRBJ2-7	TGTGCCAGTAGTGTACAGCTTTTGAAAAACTACGAGCAGTACTTC	CASSVQLLKNYEQYF
TRBV5-1	.	.	TRBJ2-5	TGCGCCAGCAGCCCCGGGGGTAGCGGCCAAGAGACCCAGTACTTC	CASSPGGSGQETQYF
TRBV9	.	.	TRBJ1-3	TGTGCCAGCAGCCGCACAGACTCTGGAAACACCATATATTTT	CASSRTDSGNTIYF
TRBV5-1	TRBD1	once	TRBJ1-5	TGCGCCAGCAGCGAAGGGACAGGGAGAAATCAGCCCCAGCATTTT	CASSEGTGRNQPQHF
TRBV6-5	.	.	TRBJ1-4	TGTGCCAGCAGTCCCCGGGACACTCCTCACGGCCTGTTTTTT	CASSPRDTPHGLFF
TRBV4-1	.	.	TRBJ2-7	TGCGCCAGCAGCGGACACCGGGACACCCGATCGTACGAGCAGTACTTC	CASSGHRDTRSYEQYF
TRBV15	.	.	TRBJ2-7	TGTGCCACCAGCAGAGATTGGGCAGGGAGCTACGAGCAGTACTTC	CATSRDWAGSYEQYF
TRBV15	.	.	TRBJ1-5	TGTGCCACCAGCGGTGCGGGGTGGGAACAGCCCCAGCATTTT	CATSGAGWEQPQHF
TRBV11-2	.	.	TRBJ2-3	TGTGCCAGCAGCAAACCGGAACCCCCCCAGTATTTT	CASSKPEPPQYF
TRBV28	TRBD2	.	TRBJ2-7	TGTGCCAGCAGTATTTCAGCGGGAAGGGACGAGCAGTACTTC	CASSISAGRDEQYF
TRBV6-1	TRBD2	.	TRBJ2-2	TGTGCCAGCAGTGGCGACCGGGCTAGCGGGAGGGCCGGTAACACCGGGGAGCTGTTTTTT	CASSGDRASGRAGNTGELFF
TRBV28	.	once	TRBJ2-5	TGTGCCAGCAGTAGGTTGGTAGAGACCCAGTACTTC	CASSRLVETQYF
TRBV29-1	.	.	TRBJ1-1	TGCAGCGTTGAAGCCACTTGGGGCACTGAAGCTTTCTTT	CSVEATWGTEAFF
TRBV4-1	.	.	TRBJ1-1	TGCGCCAGCAGCCAAATGGAACAGGCTGAAGCTTTCTTT	CASSQMEQAEAFF
TRBV30	TRBD1	.	TRBJ1-1	TGTGCCTGGGGACGAAGGACAGGGCGCGGGGAAGCTTTCTTT	CAWGRRTGRGEAFF
TRBV19	TRBD2	.	TRBJ2-7	TGTGCCAGTAGAACTAGCGGGAGCAACGAGCAGTACTTC	CASRTSGSNEQYF
TRBV28	TRBD1	.	TRBJ2-7	TGTGCCAGCAGCTCCTCCGGGACAGGGATCTACGAGCAGTACTTC	CASSSSGTGIYEQYF
TRBV7-2	TRBD2	.	TRBJ2-1	TGTGCCAGCAGCTTATTGATGACTAGCGGGAGACGTCGTAGAGAGCAGTTCTTC	CASSLLMTSGRRRREQFF
TRBV28	.	.	TRBJ2-7	TGTGCCAGCAGTTTAGGGCAGGGTGGGTACGAGCAGTACTTC	CASSLGQGGYEQYF
TRBV23-1	.	.	TRBJ1-2	TGCGCCATCCCCTGGGAGGGGATCCCTACCTATGGCTACACCTTC	CAIPWEGIPTYGYTF
TRBV28	.	.	TRBJ2-7	TGTGCCAGCAGTTTATCCCAGGGCTCTAGGGAGCAGTACTTC	CASSLSQGSREQYF
TRBV19	TRBD2	.	TRBJ2-1	TGTGCCAGTAGTACCACTCGACTAGCCGACAACAATGAGCAGTTCTTC	CASSTTRLADNNEQFF
TRBV28	.	.	TRBJ2-3	TGTGCCAGCAGTTTAGGGGGGGCAACAGATACGCAGTATTTT	CASSLGGATDTQYF
TRBV28	TRBD2	.	TRBJ2-5	TGTGCCACTCGGACTAGCGGGAGGGGGGACCAAGAGACCCAGTACTTC	CATRTSGRGDQETQYF